A single sample is the source of the 27 T cell receptor beta chains below, sequenced in a study of Ad26.COV2.S vaccination and SARS-CoV-2 variants. Assay: immunoSEQ multiplex PCR; the TCRdb copy retains only in-frame clones and omits some. The sample has about 350,000 clones, about 85% seen once. Described treatment: some 20 received Ad26.COV2.S at low or high dose, single or two shots; five or six received placebo; per-sample allocation not given. After the first vaccine or placebo injection, samples were drawn on day 63. The specimen was peripheral blood, collected in a trial of Ad26.COV2.S vaccine versus placebo. These receptors originate from a person between 18 and 59 years old who received the Ad26.COV2.S COVID-19 vaccine or a placebo.

This rearrangement joins TRBV29-1 to TRBJ2-1, with D possibly TRBD1 on 6 matching bases. The germline CDR1 and CDR2 sequences are SQVTM and ANQGSEA. V was clipped by 6 bases and J by 2 bases, with 14 bases between them. This CDR3 spans 14 amino acids. The CDR3 protein is CSVLRRGPYNEQFF. The CDR3 nucleotides read TGCAGCGTCCTGCGCAGGGGTCCCTACAATGAGCAGTTCTTC.

V and J are TRBV7-9 and TRBJ1-1, with TRBD1 matching over 10 bases. Germline V gene sequence: CDR1 SEHNR, CDR2 FQNEAQ (reference sequence). This CDR3 is 16 amino acids long. The V gene end was trimmed by 4 bases and the J gene end by 4 bases; junction bases not matched to a gene: 9. CDR3 region: CASSSWTGGMSTEAFF. The CDR3, as DNA: TGTGCCAGCAGCTCATGGACAGGGGGTATGAGCACTGAAGCTTTCTTT.

This clone has only one observation. V is TRBV6-5 and J is TRBJ2-3; TRBD1 agrees at 8 bases. This CDR3 region has 15 residues. V was clipped by 6 bases and J by 3 bases; unmatched bases: 8. Germline CDR1 and CDR2: MNHEY and SVGAGI. CDR3 sequence reads: CASSLTGVRTDTQYF. The CDR3, as DNA: TGTGCCAGCAGCCTGACAGGGGTAAGGACAGATACGCAGTATTTT.

The rearrangement joins TRBV29-1 to TRBJ1-2, with a possible D match to TRBD1 (5 bases). The CDR3 loop spans 13 amino acids. The V and J ends lost 3 bases and 5 bases respectively, with 13 bases between them. The germline CDR1 and CDR2 sequences are SQVTM and ANQGSEA. CDR3 nucleotide sequence: TGCAGCGTTGAGGGGGGTGGGCAGTATGGCTACACCTTC. Translated: CSVEGGGQYGYTF.

V is TRBV28 and J is TRBJ2-5; tentatively, D is TRBD1 (6 bases). Trimming left V 4 bases short and J 3 bases short, with 12 bases between. The CDR3 loop spans 14 amino acids. Germline lookup yields CDR1 MDHEN and CDR2 SYDVKM. In nucleotides, the CDR3 is TGTGCCAGCAGTTCTATCAGGGGTGAAGAGACCCAGTACTTC. Protein sequence: CASSSIRGEETQYF.

The CDR3 DNA sequence: TGTGCCAGTAGTATACAACAGGGAGGCGGCTACACCTTC. As protein: CASSIQQGGGYTF. The chain carries TRBV19 and TRBJ1-2; possible D gene TRBD1, 6 bases. The CDR3 has 13 amino acids. The V gene lost 2 bases and the J gene lost 8 bases, with 12 bases spanning the gap. Germline values: CDR1 LNHDA, CDR2 SQIVND (reference sequence).

The sample holds a few counts of this clone. The J gene is TRBJ1-6, the V gene TRBV6-5, with D uncertain. Germline V CDR1 and CDR2: MNHEY, SVGAGI. The CDR3 extends over 12 amino acids. Deletions cut 5 bases from V and 8 bases from J, with 7 bases between. The CDR3 nucleotides are TGTGCCAGCAGTATCACCCATTCACCCCTCCACTTT. Protein product: CASSITHSPLHF.

Notes on this clone: No DNA is shown, since the ends of the CDR3 on it are uncertain; the CDR3 is the one TCRdb lists. The CDR3: CASSKLNPVYRCSYNEQFF. The rearrangement uses TRBV21-1 and TRBJ2-1; the table's D gene call, TRBD1, was not cross checked with the DNA. TRBV21-1 is flagged as a pseudogene. The CDR3 is 19 residues long, ends included.

This clone was seen more than once but under ten times. This rearrangement joins TRBV4-1 to TRBJ2-7; 8 bases align to TRBD2. The CDR3 spans 16 residues. The V segment lost 4 bases and the J segment 3 bases; nucleotides outside the gene matches: 11. Germline CDR1 MGHRA, CDR2 YSYEKL. Here the CDR3 DNA reads TGCGCCAGCAGCCCGGAAGATAGCGGGACCCACTACGAGCAGTACTTC. Amino acid sequence: CASSPEDSGTHYEQYF.

V usage is TRBV4-1 and J usage is TRBJ2-7, with D unresolved. The CDR3 spans 16 residues. The germline V gene encodes CDR1 MGHRA and CDR2 YSYEKL. V was clipped by 2 bases and J by 2 bases, with 16 bases between them. CDR3 nucleotide sequence: TGCGCCAGCAGCCAACCGAAAGGGCTGGAAACCTACGAGCAGTACTTC. This encodes CASSQPKGLETYEQYF.

The chain links TRBV4-2 to TRBJ2-5, with 8 bases identical to TRBD2. J lost 5 bases, V lost 2 bases, and 7 bases had no gene match. The CDR3 consists of 15 residues. CDR1 and CDR2 (germline): LGHNA, YNFKEQ. The CDR3 DNA reads TGTGCCAGCAGCCAACGGCCCGGGGGGGCCGAGACCCAGTACTTC. Protein product: CASSQRPGGAETQYF.

For this clone: This same CDR3 is encoded by further DNA sequences in the sample. V is TRBV27 and J is TRBJ2-5, with D hard to call. Germline V gene data show CDR1 as MNHEY and CDR2 as SMNVEV (reference sequence). This CDR3 has 12 residues. The V and J ends lost 1 base and 5 bases respectively, with 5 bases between them. This chain's CDR3 is CASSLLGETQYF. DNA for the CDR3: TGTGCCAGCAGTTTATTGGGGGAGACCCAGTACTTC.

This chain joins TRBV5-1 and TRBJ2-1; perhaps TRBD1 as D (5 bases). The CDR3 contains 13 residues. Trimming stripped 2 bases from V and 5 bases from J, with 8 bases between. Germline assignment: CDR1 SGHRS and CDR2 YFSETQ. The CDR3 DNA sequence: TGCGCCAGCAGCTTTGGACAAAACAATGAGCAGTTCTTC. It is translated as CASSFGQNNEQFF.

This chain uses TRBV4-1 with TRBJ1-3, with D perhaps TRBD1 (5 bases). The CDR3 is 15 amino acids. V gave up 0 bases and J gave up 3 bases, with 9 bases separating them. The V gene's germline CDR1 is MGHRA and CDR2 YSYEKL. Here the CDR3 reads CASSQDTGVGNTIYF. In DNA form, the CDR3 reads TGCGCCAGCAGCCAAGATACGGGGGTTGGAAACACCATATATTTT.

The V gene is TRBV19, the J gene TRBJ1-5, with D perhaps matching TRBD1 (5 bases). Per germline, CDR1 LNHDA and CDR2 SQIVND (reference sequence). This CDR3 has 15 residues. V gave up 5 bases and J gave up 4 bases, with 15 bases separating them. This CDR3 is CASSAPGGSNQPQHF. The CDR3, as DNA: TGTGCCAGTAGTGCCCCCGGGGGGAGTAATCAGCCCCAGCATTTT.

The rearrangement links TRBV29-1 to TRBJ1-4, with D uncertain. Germline V gene sequence: CDR1 SQVTM, CDR2 ANQGSEA. The CDR3 loop spans 12 amino acids. The CDR3 protein is CSCRSPPDHLFF. CDR3 in DNA: TGCAGTTGTCGGAGTCCGCCTGATCATCTGTTTTTT.

The chain links TRBV25-1 to TRBJ2-3, with D maybe TRBD1 (6 bases). The CDR3 spans 16 residues. The germline gives CDR1 MGHDK, CDR2 SYGVNS. The V end lost 3 bases, the J end lost 5 bases, and 18 bases lay between the germline ends. The CDR3 is CASSDPRDIVKDTQYF. CDR3 sequence (DNA): TGTGCCAGCAGTGATCCCCGGGACATTGTGAAAGATACGCAGTATTTT.

The J gene is TRBJ2-1, the V gene TRBV19; D may be TRBD2 (5 bases). Per the germline V gene, CDR1 is LNHDA and CDR2 is SQIVND (reference sequence). V gave up 2 bases and J gave up 6 bases, with 11 bases separating them. The CDR3 is 14 amino acids. The CDR3 region is CASSINRGPNEQFF. The CDR3 DNA reads TGTGCCAGTAGTATAAACCGGGGTCCCAATGAGCAGTTCTTC.

V and J are TRBV5-6 and TRBJ1-5; D uncertain. The CDR3 runs 16 residues. V was cut by 1 base and J by 3 bases, with 14 bases left in between. The germline V gene encodes CDR1 SGHDT and CDR2 YYEEEE. The CDR3 here is CASSLSQRTNNQPQHF. Written as DNA, the CDR3 is TGTGCCAGCAGCTTGAGTCAGCGGACTAACAATCAGCCCCAGCATTTT.

Only a few counts were recorded for this clone. V is TRBV7-3 and J is TRBJ2-7; 11 bases align to TRBD2. This CDR3 has 15 amino acids. Trimming removed 3 bases from V and 5 bases from J; junction bases left unmatched: 6. The germline gives CDR1 SGHTA, CDR2 FQGTGA. CDR3 residues: CASSFILAGVDEQYF. The DNA of the CDR3 is TGTGCCAGCAGCTTTATACTAGCGGGAGTCGACGAGCAGTACTTC. Based on the CDR3 plus reference TRBV7-3 and TRBJ2-7, the full variable domain is GAGVSQTPSNKVTEKGKYVELRCDPISGHTALYWYRQSLGQGPEFLIYFQGTGAADDSGLPNDRFFAVRPEGSVSTLKIQRTERGDSAVYLCASSFILAGVDEQYFGPGTRLTVT.

The chain carries TRBV12-3 or TRBV12-4 and TRBJ2-5; D gene ambiguous. The CDR3 spans 11 residues. V was cut by 8 bases and J by 5 bases, with 9 bases left in between. CDR3 in amino acids: CASGPRETQYF. Written as DNA, the CDR3 is TGTGCCAGCGGCCCTCGGGAGACCCAGTACTTC.

The DNA for the CDR3 is TGTGCCAGCATCCTTGGGGCGGGGGCTGAAGCTTTCTTT. Residues: CASILGAGAEAFF. This chain links TRBV12-3 or TRBV12-4 with TRBJ1-1, with D perhaps matching TRBD1 (5 bases). The length of the CDR3 is 13 residues. V was pared by 7 bases and J by 6 bases, with 15 bases between.

The CDR3 region has the DNA TGTGCCAGCAGCCCGACAAGAGAAGAGTGGATTTCACCCCTCCACTTT. This sequence encodes CASSPTREEWISPLHF. The V and J genes are TRBV5-6 and TRBJ1-6, with D hard to call. Trimming stripped 4 bases from V and 9 bases from J, with 20 bases between. This CDR3 has 16 amino acids. Germline V gene sequence: CDR1 SGHDT, CDR2 YYEEEE.

This clone was detected ten times or more. V usage is TRBV7-9 and J usage is TRBJ1-2; D is possibly TRBD1 (6 bases). The V gene lost 5 bases and the J gene lost 5 bases, with 15 bases spanning the gap. The length of the CDR3 is 14 residues. Germline-derived CDR1 and CDR2 are SEHNR and FQNEAQ (reference sequence). The CDR3 coding sequence is TGTGCCAGCAGCCATCAGGGACATTTATATGGCTACACCTTC. It codes for CASSHQGHLYGYTF.

The CDR3 sequence: CASTPSPGYGYTF. The DNA for the CDR3 is TGTGCCAGCACCCCCTCTCCAGGGTATGGCTACACCTTC. The gene calls are TRBV7-3 and TRBJ1-2; tentatively, D is TRBD1 (5 bases). Germline V CDR1 and CDR2: SGHTA, FQGTGA. Deletions cut 7 bases from V and 5 bases from J, with 14 bases between. The CDR3 is 13 residues long.

This chain joins TRBV27 and TRBJ2-3; TRBD1 matches at 8 bases. CDR1 is MNHEY, CDR2 SMNVEV, per germline (reference sequence). The CDR3 length is 20 residues. Unmatched junction bases numbered 20, after V lost 4 bases and J lost 2 bases. The CDR3 loop is CASSSGTGWVERSYTDTQYF. The CDR3 nucleotides are TGTGCCAGCAGTTCCGGGACAGGTTGGGTAGAGCGGTCTTACACAGATACGCAGTATTTT.

The chain links TRBV9 to TRBJ1-1; D is ambiguous. Germline V CDR1 and CDR2: SGDLS, YYNGEE. Trimming left V 5 bases short and J 0 bases short, with 8 bases between. The CDR3 is 13 amino acids. The CDR3 DNA sequence: TGTGCCAGCAGTTCAACAGTGAACACTGAAGCTTTCTTT. As protein: CASSSTVNTEAFF. The full variable domain, completed using reference TRBV9 and TRBJ1-1, is DSGVTQTPKHLITATGQRVTLRCSPRSGDLSVYWYQQSLDQGLQFLIQYYNGEERAKGNILERFSAQQFPDLHSELNLSSLELGDSALYFCASSSTVNTEAFFGQGTRLTVV.